Given below is one TCR beta chain in context. The investigators split CD4+ cells into a CD45RA+ naive subset and a CD45RA-negative memory subset. The sample is drawn from a study of shared clonotypes between healthy human individuals. The germline CDR1 and CDR2 sequences are LNHDA and SQIVND (reference sequence). V was clipped by 6 bases and J by 7 bases; unmatched bases: 0. The CDR3 length is 11 residues. Sequencing used immunoSEQ multiplex PCR; TCRdb keeps in-frame clones, though not all of them. The sample yields 1.4 million or so clones, 98% seen once. The specimen sequenced was naive CD4+ T cells sorted from blood. Subset described: CD45RA+ positively selected. The receptor comes from a young man in good health. This sequence joins TRBV19 and TRBJ1-2; 9 bases line up with TRBD1. The DNA of the CDR3 is TGTGCCAGTAGGGGACAGGGTGGCTACACCTTC. Its protein product is CASRGQGGYTF.